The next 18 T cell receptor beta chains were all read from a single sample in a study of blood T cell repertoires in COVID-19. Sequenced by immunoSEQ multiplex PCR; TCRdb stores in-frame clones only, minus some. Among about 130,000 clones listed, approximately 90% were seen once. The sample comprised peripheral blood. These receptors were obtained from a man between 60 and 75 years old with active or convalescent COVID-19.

The CDR3: CASSFSGGAAGYGYTF. In DNA form, the CDR3 reads TGTGCCAGCAGCTTTTCCGGGGGGGCCGCGGGGTATGGCTACACCTTC. The chain joins TRBV7-2 to TRBJ1-2; TRBD1 is a possible D gene (6 bases). The V gene lost 3 bases and the J gene lost 5 bases, with 19 bases spanning the gap. The germline V gene has CDR1 SGHTA and CDR2 FQGNSA. The CDR3 length is 16 residues.

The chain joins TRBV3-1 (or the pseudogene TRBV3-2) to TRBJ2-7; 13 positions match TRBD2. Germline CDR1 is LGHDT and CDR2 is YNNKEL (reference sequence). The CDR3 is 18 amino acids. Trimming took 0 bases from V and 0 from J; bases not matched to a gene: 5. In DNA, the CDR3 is TGTGCCAGCAGCCAAGAACTAGCGGGGGGGGAATCCTCCTACGAGCAGTACTTC. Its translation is CASSQELAGGESSYEQYF.

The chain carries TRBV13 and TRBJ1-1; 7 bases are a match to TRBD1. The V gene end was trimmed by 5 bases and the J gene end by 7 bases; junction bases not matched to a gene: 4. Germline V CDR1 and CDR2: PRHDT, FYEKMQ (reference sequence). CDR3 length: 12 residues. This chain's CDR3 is CASSPGQNEAFF. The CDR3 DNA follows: TGTGCCAGCAGCCCGGGACAGAATGAAGCTTTCTTT.

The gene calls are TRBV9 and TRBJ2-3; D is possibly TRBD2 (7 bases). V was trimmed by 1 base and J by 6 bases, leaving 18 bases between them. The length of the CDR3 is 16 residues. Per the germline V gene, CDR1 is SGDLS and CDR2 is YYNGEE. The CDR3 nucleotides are TGTGCCAGCAGCGTAACCCCCCGGGGGGCCCCGGATACGCAGTATTTT. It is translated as CASSVTPRGAPDTQYF.

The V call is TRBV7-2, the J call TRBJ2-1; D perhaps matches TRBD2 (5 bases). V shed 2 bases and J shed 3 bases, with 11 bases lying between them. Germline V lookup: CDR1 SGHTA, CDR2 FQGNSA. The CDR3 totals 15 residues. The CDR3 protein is CASSLSSGDYNEQFF. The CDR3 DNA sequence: TGTGCCAGCAGCTTATCCAGCGGCGACTACAATGAGCAGTTCTTC.

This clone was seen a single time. CDR3 nucleotides: TGTGCCAGCAGTTTATCCAGGGCTGACACTGAAGCTTTCTTT. Translated: CASSLSRADTEAFF. The rearrangement uses TRBV28 and TRBJ1-1, with a weak D call TRBD1 (5 bases). Germline CDR1 MDHEN, CDR2 SYDVKM. V lost 1 base and J 3 bases, leaving 9 bases between the germline ends. This CDR3 has 14 residues.

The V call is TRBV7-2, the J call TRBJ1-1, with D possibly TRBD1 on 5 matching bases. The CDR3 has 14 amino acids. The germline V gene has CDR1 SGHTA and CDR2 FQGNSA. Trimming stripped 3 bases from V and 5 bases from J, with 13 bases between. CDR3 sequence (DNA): TGTGCCAGCAGCTTGTGGGGGGTAGGGACTGAAGCTTTCTTT. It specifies CASSLWGVGTEAFF.

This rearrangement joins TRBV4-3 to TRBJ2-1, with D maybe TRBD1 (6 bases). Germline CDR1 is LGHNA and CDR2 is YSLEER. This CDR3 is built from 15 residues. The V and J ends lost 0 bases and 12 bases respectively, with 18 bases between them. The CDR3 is CASSQESGHAIVQFF. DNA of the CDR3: TGCGCCAGCAGCCAAGAGTCGGGACACGCTATAGTGCAGTTCTTC.

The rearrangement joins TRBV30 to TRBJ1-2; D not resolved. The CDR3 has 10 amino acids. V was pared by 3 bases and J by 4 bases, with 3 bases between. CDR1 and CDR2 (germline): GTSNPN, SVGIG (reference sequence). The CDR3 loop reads CAWSGYGYTF. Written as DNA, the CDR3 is TGTGCCTGGAGCGGCTATGGCTACACCTTC.

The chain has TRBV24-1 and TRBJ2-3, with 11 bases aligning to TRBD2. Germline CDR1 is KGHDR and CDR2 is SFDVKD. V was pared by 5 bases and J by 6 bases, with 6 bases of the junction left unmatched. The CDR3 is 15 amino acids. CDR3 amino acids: CATSGSGGVIDTQYF. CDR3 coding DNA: TGTGCCACCAGTGGTAGCGGGGGGGTCATCGATACGCAGTATTTT.

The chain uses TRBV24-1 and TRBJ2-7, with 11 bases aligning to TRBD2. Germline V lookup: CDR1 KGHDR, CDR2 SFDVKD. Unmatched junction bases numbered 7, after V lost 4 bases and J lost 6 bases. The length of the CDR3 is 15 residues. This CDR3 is CATSDTRLAGSEQYF. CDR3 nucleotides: TGTGCCACCAGTGACACACGACTAGCGGGAAGCGAGCAGTACTTC.

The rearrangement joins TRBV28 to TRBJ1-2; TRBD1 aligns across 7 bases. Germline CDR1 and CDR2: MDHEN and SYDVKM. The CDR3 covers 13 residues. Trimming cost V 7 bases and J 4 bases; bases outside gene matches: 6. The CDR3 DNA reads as TGTGCCAGCACCCGTAAGGGGGCCTATGGCTACACCTTC. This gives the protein CASTRKGAYGYTF.

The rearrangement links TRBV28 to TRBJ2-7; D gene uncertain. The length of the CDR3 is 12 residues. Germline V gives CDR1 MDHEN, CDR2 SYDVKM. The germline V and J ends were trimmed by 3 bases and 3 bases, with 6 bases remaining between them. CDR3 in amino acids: CASSFTVYEQYF. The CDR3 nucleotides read TGTGCCAGCAGTTTCACTGTCTACGAGCAGTACTTC.

CDR3 loop: CASYPGYQETQYF. CDR3 coding DNA: TGTGCCAGCTATCCAGGGTACCAAGAGACCCAGTACTTC. The J gene is TRBJ2-5, the V gene TRBV18; maybe TRBD1 (5 bases). V was shortened by 7 bases and J by 0 bases, with 9 bases between the two germline ends. Germline CDR1 and CDR2: KGHSH and LQKENI. The CDR3 covers 13 residues.

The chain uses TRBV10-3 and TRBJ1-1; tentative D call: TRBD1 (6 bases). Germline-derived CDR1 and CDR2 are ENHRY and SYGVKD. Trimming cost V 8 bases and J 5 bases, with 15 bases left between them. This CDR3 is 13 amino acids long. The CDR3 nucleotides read TGTGCCATCCAGGGGACGAGGGAGACTGAAGCTTTCTTT. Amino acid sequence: CAIQGTRETEAFF.

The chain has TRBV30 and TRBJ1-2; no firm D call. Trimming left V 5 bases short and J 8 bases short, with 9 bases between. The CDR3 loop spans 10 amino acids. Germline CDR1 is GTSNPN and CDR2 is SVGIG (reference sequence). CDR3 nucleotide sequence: TGTGCCTGGGCAGAGGAAGGCTACACCTTC. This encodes CAWAEEGYTF.

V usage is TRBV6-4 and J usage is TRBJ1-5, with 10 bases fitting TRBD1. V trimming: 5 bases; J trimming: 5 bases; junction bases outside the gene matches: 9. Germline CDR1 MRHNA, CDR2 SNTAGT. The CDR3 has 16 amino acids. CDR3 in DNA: TGTGCCAGCAGTAAACCGGGACAGGGGATGGATCAGCCCCAGCATTTT. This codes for CASSKPGQGMDQPQHF.

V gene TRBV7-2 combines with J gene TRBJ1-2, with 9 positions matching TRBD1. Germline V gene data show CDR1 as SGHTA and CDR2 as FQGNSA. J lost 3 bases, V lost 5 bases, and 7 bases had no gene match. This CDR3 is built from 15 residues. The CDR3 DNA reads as TGTGCCAGCAGCCCCCGGACAGGGGTGGACTATGGCTACACCTTC. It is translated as CASSPRTGVDYGYTF. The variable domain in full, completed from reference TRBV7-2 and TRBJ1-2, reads GAGVSQSPSNKVTEKGKDVELRCDPISGHTALYWYRQSLGQGLEFLIYFQGNSAPDKSGLPSDRFSAERTGGSVSTLTIQRTQQEDSAVYLCASSPRTGVDYGYTFGSGTRLTVV.